This T cell receptor beta chain was obtained from a study of blood T cell repertoires in COVID-19. Looking at the study overall: Sample material is recorded as cDNA or gDNA derived from T cells, B-cell-depleted T cells, or PBMCs.

Trimming removed 5 bases at V and 4 bases at J, with 17 bases between. Germline loops: CDR1 SNHLY, CDR2 FYNNEI. The CDR3 has 15 amino acids. In the original workflow: Estimation of nucleated cell counts was performed using reference gene primer amplification. Produced via immunoSEQ multiplex PCR; TCRdb's table is partial and in-frame only. That table is the source of V, J and clone size, and D and trimming were worked out from the DNA. The profile shows around 130,000 clones, roughly 79% of them singletons. This receptor was obtained from an elderly man with acute or convalescent COVID-19. The sequenced sample was peripheral blood. The J gene is TRBJ2-5, the V gene TRBV2; a possible D gene is TRBD2 (5 bases). CDR3 protein: CASSPGISAVETQYF. DNA of the CDR3: TGTGCCAGCAGTCCTGGGATTAGCGCCGTAGAGACCCAGTACTTC. Full variable domain (rest looked up from reference TRBV2 and TRBJ2-5): EPEVTQTPSHQVTQMGQEVILRCVPISNHLYFYWYRQILGQKVEFLVSFYNNEISEKSEIFDDQFSVERPDGSNFTLKIRSTKLEDSAMYFCASSPGISAVETQYFGPGTRLLVL.